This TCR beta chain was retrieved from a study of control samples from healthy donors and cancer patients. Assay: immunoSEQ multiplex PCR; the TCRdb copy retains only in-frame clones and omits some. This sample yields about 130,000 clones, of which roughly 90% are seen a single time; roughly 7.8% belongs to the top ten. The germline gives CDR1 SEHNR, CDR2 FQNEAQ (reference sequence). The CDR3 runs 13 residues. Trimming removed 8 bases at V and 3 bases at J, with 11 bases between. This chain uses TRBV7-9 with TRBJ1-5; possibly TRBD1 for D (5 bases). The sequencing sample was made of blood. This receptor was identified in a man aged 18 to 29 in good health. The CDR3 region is CASQGLFNQPQHF. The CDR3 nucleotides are TGTGCCAGCCAGGGTCTGTTCAATCAGCCCCAGCATTTT.